This TCR beta chain was profiled in a study of T cell responses to AZD1222 COVID-19 vaccine. Regarding the study as a whole: Donors were mostly white British, more females; clonal diversity possibly underestimated. Spike-specific TCRs gained breadth and depth after people received two AZD1222 doses. Spike as a whole was targeted by vaccine-associated CD4 TCRs, dominant at 160-218 and 743-854. Sampling captured repertoires only after the peak T cell response.

Germline V CDR1 and CDR2: LGHDT, YNNKEL (reference sequence). After removal of 8 bases from V and 5 bases from J, the junction contained 12 bases not matched to a gene. There are 15 residues in the CDR3. This clone was observed a few times. Its antigen remains unidentified. Sequencing used immunoSEQ multiplex PCR; TCRdb keeps in-frame clones, though not all of them. The sample shows some 83,000 clones, over 80% of them seen only once. This sample comprised peripheral blood, obtained on day 0 of AZD1222 vaccination. The clonotype was recovered from an adult in good health. The chain links TRBV3-1 (or the pseudogene TRBV3-2) to TRBJ1-1, with TRBD1 matching 9 bases. The CDR3 here is CASSSTRTGVTEAFF. CDR3 coding DNA: TGTGCCAGCTCCTCAACTCGGACAGGGGTGACTGAAGCTTTCTTT.